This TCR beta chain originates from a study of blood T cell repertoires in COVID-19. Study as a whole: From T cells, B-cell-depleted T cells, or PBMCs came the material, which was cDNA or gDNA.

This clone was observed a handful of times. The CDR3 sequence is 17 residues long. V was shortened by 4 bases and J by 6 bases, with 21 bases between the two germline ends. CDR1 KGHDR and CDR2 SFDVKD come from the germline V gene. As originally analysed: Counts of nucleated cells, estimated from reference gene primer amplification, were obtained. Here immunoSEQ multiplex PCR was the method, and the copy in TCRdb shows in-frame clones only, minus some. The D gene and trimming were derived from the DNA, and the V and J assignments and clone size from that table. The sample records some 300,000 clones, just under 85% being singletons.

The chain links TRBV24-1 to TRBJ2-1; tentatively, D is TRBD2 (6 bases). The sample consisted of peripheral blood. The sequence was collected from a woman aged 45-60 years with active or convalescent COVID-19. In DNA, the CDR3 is TGTGCCACCAGTGACCCTCGGGGGAGCGACACAGTCAATGAGCAGTTCTTC. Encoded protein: CATSDPRGSDTVNEQFF.